This TCR beta chain was identified in a study of molecular identifiers for immune sequencing clone quantification. MiXCR was run by TCRdb on the PCR reads, yielding one entry per CDR3 protein. The sample has some 320,000 distinct CDR3 sequences, about a fifth seen once; the top ten hold 0.75% to 0.85%. In regard to this clonotype: A much larger clone lies a single base off, so this may be a read error. This likely comes from a read error, as the CDR3 has no conserved phenylalanine or tryptophan at its end.

The V segment lost 2 bases and the J segment 0 bases; nucleotides outside the gene matches: 7. Germline loops: CDR1 SGHRS, CDR2 YFSETQ. CDR3 size: 17 residues. The chain has TRBV5-1 and TRBJ2-2, with TRBD1 matching 7 bases. The sample taken for sequencing was naive CD8+ T cells from blood, with Jurkat cell RNA spiked in. Subset noted: FACS-sorted CD8+CD4-CCR7+CD45RA+ naive T cells. This TCR came from a human donor in good health. Some libraries in this study had Jurkat cell RNA spiked in. CDR3 DNA sequence: TGCGCCAGCAGCTTATACTTACAGGGGACGAACACCGGGGAGCTGTTTTCT. It codes for CASSLYLQGTNTGELFS.